This T cell receptor (beta chain) originates from a study of blood T cell repertoires in COVID-19. Study-wide context: The samples span acute and convalescent COVID-19 from the United States, Italy and Spain.

In the authors' methods: Nucleated cell number was recorded as an estimate derived from reference gene primer amplification. Sequencing was performed with immunoSEQ multiplex PCR; in TCRdb, only in-frame clones are kept and a portion is missing. V and J calls and clone size follow that table, whereas D and trimming were derived from the DNA. The sample carries 270,000 or so clones, about 91% recorded once. The sample comprised peripheral blood. The clonotype was recovered from a woman aged 40 to 50 who had recovered from COVID-19.

The CDR3 bases are TGTGCCACCAGCAGAGGGGCAGGGTCGGTAGATACGCAGTATTTT. Its protein product is CATSRGAGSVDTQYF. The chain employs TRBV15 and TRBJ2-3; TRBD1 is a possible D gene (5 bases). The CDR3 has 15 amino acids. CDR1 and CDR2 from the germline V gene are LNHNV and YYDKDF (reference sequence). The germline V and J ends were trimmed by 1 base and 5 bases, with 13 bases remaining between them.